This note documents a single TCR beta chain sequence. Antigen specificity is unknown. Germline loops: CDR1 LGHNA, CDR2 YSLEER. V dropped 4 bases and J dropped 5; count of bases not matched to a gene: 9. The CDR3 spans 16 residues. TCRdb analysed the 5' RACE reads with MiXCR anew, one entry per CDR3 protein. The data contain 450,000 to 550,000 distinct CDR3 sequences, less than 6% of them singletons. The sample is drawn from a study of CD8 T cells in ankylosing spondylitis. The study, taken as a whole, reports: Apparently characteristic of ankylosing spondylitis blood was a TCR beta motif (roughly eight highly homologous variants).

Specimen: blood, either unsorted or a sorted T cell fraction (not recorded which). The receptor comes from a male donor with ankylosing spondylitis. V is TRBV4-3 and J is TRBJ2-1, with 9 positions matching TRBD1. CDR3 coding DNA: TGCGCCAGCAGCCGAAGACCGGGACAGGGTCACAATGAGCAGTTCTTC. Protein product: CASSRRPGQGHNEQFF.